A selection of T cell receptor beta chains follows, all from one sample in a study of blood T cell repertoires in COVID-19. TCRdb's copy holds only in-frame clones and misses some; the assay was immunoSEQ multiplex PCR. The table lists fewer than 300,000 clones, over 70% of them singletons. The sequenced sample consisted of peripheral blood. The receptors shown here come from a woman between 40 and 50 years old who had recovered from COVID-19. The CDR3 runs from the conserved cysteine through the conserved F or W. D genes are given only for firm matches. Where a row states a size, it is once, few, many or the class of an expanded clone; other rows omit it.

TRBV9	once	TRBJ2-3	TRBD2	TGTGCCAGCAGCACACGGACTAGCGAGGTTCTAGATACGCAGTATTTT	CASSTRTSEVLDTQYF
TRBV3-1/TRBV3-2	NA	TRBJ2-3	NA	TGTGCCAGCAGCCAATTGGGACTTTCCTCCACAGATACGCAGTATTTT	CASSQLGLSSTDTQYF
TRBV5-1	NA	TRBJ1-2	NA	TGCGCCAGCAGCTTGGGAATGGCGGAATATGGCTACACCTTC	CASSLGMAEYGYTF
TRBV24-1	few	TRBJ2-1	TRBD1	TGTGCCACCAGTGATCGGACAGGGTTCGATGAGCAGTTCTTC	CATSDRTGFDEQFF
TRBV30	NA	TRBJ1-3	NA	TGTGCCTGGAGCGGGGACACGAGCTCTGGAAACACCATATATTTT	CAWSGDTSSGNTIYF
TRBV19	NA	TRBJ1-2	NA	TGTGCCAGTAGTATAAACCCACATTCCGTCTATGGCTACACCTTC	CASSINPHSVYGYTF
TRBV6-5	NA	TRBJ1-1	NA	TGTGCCAGCAGTTACCTGCCAGGTTCCATGAACACTGAAGCTTTCTTT	CASSYLPGSMNTEAFF
TRBV5-4	once	TRBJ2-5	NA	TGTGCCAGCAGGGCCGGGGTAGGTCTAGGAGAGACCCAGTACTTC	CASRAGVGLGETQYF
TRBV5-4	few	TRBJ1-2	NA	TGTGCCAGCAGCTTTGACAGCGCTAACTATGGCTACACCTTC	CASSFDSANYGYTF
TRBV3-1/TRBV3-2	NA	TRBJ2-2	NA	TGTGCCAGCAGCACGGACTGGAACACCGGGGAGCTGTTTTTT	CASSTDWNTGELFF
TRBV4-1	NA	TRBJ2-6	NA	TGCGCCAGCAGCCAAGAAAAAGCCAGCGCCCCACCCAACGTCCTGACTTTC	CASSQEKASAPPNVLTF
TRBV20-1	once	TRBJ2-7	NA	TGCAGTGCTAGTAGGGGCGCAGGGTCTAACGAGCAGTACTTC	CSASRGAGSNEQYF